The text below deals with one T cell receptor (beta chain). This entry comes from a study of blood T cells in healthy people across ages. Through a sample-barcoded 5' primer and a J-beta primer mix, a second PCR was run for roughly 7 to 12 cycles. In TCRdb, the 5' RACE reads were re-called with MiXCR into one record per CDR3 protein. Counted here are about 680,000 distinct CDR3 sequences, approximately 49% occurring once; the ten biggest clones make up roughly a third. Looked up from germline, CDR1 is LGHNA and CDR2 is YSLEER. This CDR3 contains 14 residues. Trimming took 1 base from V and 6 from J, leaving 9 bases between them.

The clonotype comes from a woman between 55 and 75 years old in good health. Sample: blood. This chain links TRBV4-3 with TRBJ1-4, with D hard to call. The CDR3 DNA sequence: TGCGCCAGCAGCCAAGGGTTTGAGGATGAAAAACTGTTTTTT. It encodes CASSQGFEDEKLFF.